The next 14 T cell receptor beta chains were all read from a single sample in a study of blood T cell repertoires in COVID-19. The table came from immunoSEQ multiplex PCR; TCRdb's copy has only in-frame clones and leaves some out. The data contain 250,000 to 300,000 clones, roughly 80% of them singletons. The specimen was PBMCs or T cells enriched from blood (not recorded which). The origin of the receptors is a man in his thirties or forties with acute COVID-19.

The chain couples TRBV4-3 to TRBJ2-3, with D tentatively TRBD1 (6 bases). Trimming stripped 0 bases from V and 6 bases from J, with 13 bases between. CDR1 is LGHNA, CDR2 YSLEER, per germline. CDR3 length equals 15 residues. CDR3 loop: CASSQEGAAADTQYF. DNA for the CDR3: TGCGCCAGCAGCCAAGAGGGGGCAGCAGCGGATACGCAGTATTTT.

CDR3 nucleotides: TGTGCCAGCAGCTCTTCCCCCCCGGGGGGGAATTCACCCCTCCACTTT. Protein: CASSSSPPGGNSPLHF. V is TRBV5-5 and J is TRBJ1-6, with D possibly matching TRBD1 (5 bases). V was cut by 3 bases and J by 7 bases, with 17 bases left in between. The CDR3 runs 16 residues. Germline V CDR1 and CDR2: SGHKS, YYEKEE (reference sequence). The variable domain in full, with the rest retrieved from reference TRBV5-5 and TRBJ1-6, is DAGVTQSPTHLIKTRGQQVTLRCSPISGHKSVSWYQQVLGQGPQFIFQYYEKEERGRGNFPDRFSARQFPNYSSELNVNALLLGDSALYLCASSSSPPGGNSPLHFGNGTRLTVT.

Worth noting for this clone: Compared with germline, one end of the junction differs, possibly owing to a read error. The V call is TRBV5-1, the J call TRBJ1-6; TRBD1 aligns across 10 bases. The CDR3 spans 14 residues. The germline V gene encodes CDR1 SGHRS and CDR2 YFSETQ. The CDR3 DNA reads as TGTGCCAGCAGGACAGGGGGAGAAAATTCACCCCTCCACTTT. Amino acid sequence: CASRTGGENSPLHF.

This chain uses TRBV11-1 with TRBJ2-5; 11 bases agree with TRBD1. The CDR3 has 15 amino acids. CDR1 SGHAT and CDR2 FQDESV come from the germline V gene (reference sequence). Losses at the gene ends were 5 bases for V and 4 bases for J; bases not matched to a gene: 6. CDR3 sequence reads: CASSRDRGLSETQYF. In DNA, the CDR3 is TGTGCCAGCAGCCGGGACAGGGGGTTGTCAGAGACCCAGTACTTC.

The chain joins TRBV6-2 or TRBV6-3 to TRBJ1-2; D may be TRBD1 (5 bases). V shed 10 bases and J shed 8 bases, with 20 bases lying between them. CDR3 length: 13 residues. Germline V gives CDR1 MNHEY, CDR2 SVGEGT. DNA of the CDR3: TGTGCCACCTGCCCGGGCGGCGGGGGAGGCTACACCTTC. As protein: CATCPGGGGGYTF.

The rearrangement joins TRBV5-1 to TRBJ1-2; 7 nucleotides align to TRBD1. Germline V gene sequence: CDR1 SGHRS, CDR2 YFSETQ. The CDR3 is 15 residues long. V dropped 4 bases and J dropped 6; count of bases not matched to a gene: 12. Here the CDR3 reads CASSHPATGTNGYTF. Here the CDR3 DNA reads TGCGCCAGCAGCCACCCGGCGACAGGGACCAATGGCTACACCTTC.

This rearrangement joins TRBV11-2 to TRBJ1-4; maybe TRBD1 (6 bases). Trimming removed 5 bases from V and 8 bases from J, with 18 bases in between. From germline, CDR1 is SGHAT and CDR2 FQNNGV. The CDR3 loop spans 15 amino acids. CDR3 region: CASSNSGGLGEKLFF. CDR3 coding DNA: TGTGCCAGCAGCAACAGCGGGGGGCTGGGCGAAAAACTGTTTTTT.

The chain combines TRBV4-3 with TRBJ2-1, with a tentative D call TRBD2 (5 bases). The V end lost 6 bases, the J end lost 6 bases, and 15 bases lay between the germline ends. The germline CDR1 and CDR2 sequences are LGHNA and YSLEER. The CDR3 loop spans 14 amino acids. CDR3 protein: CASRPSLVSNEQFF. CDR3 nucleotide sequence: TGCGCCAGCAGACCCTCACTAGTGTCCAATGAGCAGTTCTTC.

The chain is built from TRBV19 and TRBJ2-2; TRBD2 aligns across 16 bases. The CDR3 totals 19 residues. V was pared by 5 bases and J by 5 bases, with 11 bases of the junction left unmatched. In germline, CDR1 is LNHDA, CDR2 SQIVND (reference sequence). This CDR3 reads CASSEGLAGGPSYTGELFF. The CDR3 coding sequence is TGTGCCAGTAGTGAGGGACTAGCGGGAGGGCCTTCTTATACCGGGGAGCTGTTTTTT. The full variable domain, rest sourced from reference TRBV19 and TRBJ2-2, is DGGITQSPKYLFRKEGQNVTLSCEQNLNHDAMYWYRQDPGQGLRLIYYSQIVNDFQKGDIAEGYSVSREKKESFPLTVTSAQKNPTAFYLCASSEGLAGGPSYTGELFFGEGSRLTVL.

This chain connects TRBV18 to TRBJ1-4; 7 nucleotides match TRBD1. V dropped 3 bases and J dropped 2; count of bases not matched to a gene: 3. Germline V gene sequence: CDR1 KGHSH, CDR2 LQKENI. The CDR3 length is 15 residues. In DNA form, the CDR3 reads TGTGCCAGCTCACCCAGACAGGGCACTAATGAAAAACTGTTTTTT. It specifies CASSPRQGTNEKLFF.

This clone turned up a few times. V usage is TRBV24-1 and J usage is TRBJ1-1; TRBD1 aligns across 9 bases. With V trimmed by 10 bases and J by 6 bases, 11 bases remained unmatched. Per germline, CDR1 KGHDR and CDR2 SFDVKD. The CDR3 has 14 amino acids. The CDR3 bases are TGTGCCACTCAGGACAGGGGACTTAATGCTGAAGCTTTCTTT. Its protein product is CATQDRGLNAEAFF.

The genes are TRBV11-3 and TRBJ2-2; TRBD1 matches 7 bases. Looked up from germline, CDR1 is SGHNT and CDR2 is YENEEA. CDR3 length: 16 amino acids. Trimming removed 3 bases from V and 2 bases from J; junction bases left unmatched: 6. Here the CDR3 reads CASSFSGQANTGELFF. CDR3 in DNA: TGTGCCAGCAGCTTCAGCGGACAGGCTAACACCGGGGAGCTGTTTTTT.

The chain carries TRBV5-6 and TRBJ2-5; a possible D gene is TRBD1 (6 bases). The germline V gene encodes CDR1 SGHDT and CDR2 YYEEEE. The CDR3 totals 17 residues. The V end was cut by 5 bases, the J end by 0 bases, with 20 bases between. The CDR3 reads CASRNGRKGQYQETQYF. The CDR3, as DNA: TGTGCCAGCAGGAACGGTAGGAAGGGACAATACCAAGAGACCCAGTACTTC.

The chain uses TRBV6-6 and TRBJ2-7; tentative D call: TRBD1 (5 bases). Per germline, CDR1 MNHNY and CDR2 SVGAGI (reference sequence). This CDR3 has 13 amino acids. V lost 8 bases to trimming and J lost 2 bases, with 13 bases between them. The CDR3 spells CASSQGTAYEQYV. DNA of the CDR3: TGTGCCAGCTCCCAGGGAACAGCCTACGAGCAGTACGTC.